Each of the 27 T cell receptor beta chains below was sequenced from the same sample in a study of blood T cell repertoires in COVID-19. Assay: immunoSEQ multiplex PCR; the TCRdb copy retains only in-frame clones and omits some. Of 200,000 or so clones in the sample, approximately 90% were seen once. Sequencing was carried out using peripheral blood. Every receptor here comes from a man in his sixties with COVID-19, enrolled during active disease.

V usage is TRBV19 and J usage is TRBJ1-5; maybe TRBD1 (6 bases). This CDR3 has 14 amino acids. V dropped 2 bases and J dropped 1 base, with 6 bases sitting between them. From germline, CDR1 is LNHDA and CDR2 SQIVND (reference sequence). The CDR3 coding sequence is TGTGCCAGTAGTATACAGGGGAGCAATCAGCCCCAGCATTTT. Translating gives CASSIQGSNQPQHF.

V is TRBV4-2 and J is TRBJ2-1; D call uncertain. The length of the CDR3 is 12 residues. Germline V lookup: CDR1 LGHNA, CDR2 YNFKEQ. V was pared by 2 bases and J by 4 bases, with 3 bases between. The DNA for the CDR3 is TGTGCCAGCAGCCAACGGTACAATGAGCAGTTCTTC. Its protein is CASSQRYNEQFF.

The chain uses TRBV4-1 and TRBJ2-3, with 10 bases identical to TRBD2. V shed 1 base, J shed 5 bases, and the junction held 6 bases outside the gene matches. From germline, CDR1 is MGHRA and CDR2 YSYEKL. The CDR3 has 16 residues. The CDR3 protein is CASSQGGAGGQDTQYF. CDR3 DNA sequence: TGCGCCAGCAGCCAAGGGGGAGCGGGAGGGCAAGATACGCAGTATTTT.

The chain is built from TRBV12-3 or TRBV12-4 and TRBJ1-2; maybe TRBD1 (5 bases). The CDR3 sequence is 13 residues long. Trimming shortened V by 5 bases and J by 7 bases, and 14 bases separated the two germline ends. The CDR3: CASSIGEAGGYTF. In DNA, the CDR3 is TGTGCCAGCAGTATAGGGGAGGCGGGTGGCTACACCTTC.

The chain combines TRBV6-5 with TRBJ2-1, with 7 bases lining up with TRBD2. The CDR3 consists of 14 residues. Trimming removed 10 bases from V and 4 bases from J; junction bases left unmatched: 10. Germline loops: CDR1 MNHEY, CDR2 SVGAGI. The CDR3 DNA follows: TGTGCCACCCTGCGAGAAGCGGGGTACAATGAGCAGTTCTTC. It encodes CATLREAGYNEQFF.

V usage is TRBV5-1 and J usage is TRBJ2-7; 10 nucleotides line up with TRBD1. Germline trimming cut 4 bases from V and 6 bases from J; bases unmatched to any gene: 7. The germline V gene has CDR1 SGHRS and CDR2 YFSETQ. This CDR3 is 14 amino acids long. CDR3 sequence reads: CASSVGQGVGEQYF. The CDR3 DNA follows: TGCGCCAGCAGCGTCGGACAGGGGGTAGGCGAGCAGTACTTC.

V and J are TRBV19 and TRBJ1-4, with TRBD1 matching over 8 bases. V dropped 2 bases and J dropped 0; count of bases not matched to a gene: 2. From germline, CDR1 is LNHDA and CDR2 SQIVND (reference sequence). The CDR3 has 16 residues. In DNA form, the CDR3 reads TGTGCCAGTAGTATACGACAGGGGACAACTAATGAAAAACTGTTTTTT. Translated, it gives CASSIRQGTTNEKLFF.

This chain joins TRBV9 and TRBJ2-3, with a weak D call TRBD2 (6 bases). The CDR3 length is 16 residues. Trimming took off 0 bases at V and 3 bases at J, with 14 bases between the two ends. From germline, CDR1 is SGDLS and CDR2 YYNGEE. The CDR3 nucleotides read TGTGCCAGCAGCGTAGAGACGGGAGTAACGACAGATACGCAGTATTTT. Translating gives CASSVETGVTTDTQYF.

This sequence joins TRBV19 and TRBJ1-5; no reliable D call. This CDR3 has 16 residues. Germline loops: CDR1 LNHDA, CDR2 SQIVND (reference sequence). Deletions cut 3 bases from V and 0 bases from J, with 12 bases between. This chain's CDR3 is CASSIQIYYSNQPQHF. In nucleotides, the CDR3 is TGTGCCAGTAGTATTCAGATTTACTATAGCAATCAGCCCCAGCATTTT.

This chain links TRBV4-3 with TRBJ1-2, with 8 nucleotides matching TRBD1. The CDR3 has 15 residues. Per germline, CDR1 LGHNA and CDR2 YSLEER. The J segment lost 4 bases and the V segment lost 0 bases, leaving 4 bases of the junction unmatched. The CDR3 DNA sequence: TGCGCCAGCAGCCAAGAAACAGGGGGACTCTATGGCTACACCTTC. Translation: CASSQETGGLYGYTF.

The V call is TRBV6-6, the J call TRBJ1-5; a weak D match, TRBD1 (6 bases). CDR3 length equals 15 residues. Germline loops: CDR1 MNHNY, CDR2 SVGAGI (reference sequence). The ends were cut back, 5 bases at V and 3 bases at J, with 14 bases in the middle. Written as DNA, the CDR3 is TGTGCCAGCAGTACCGGACAGACTTTCAATCAGCCCCAGCATTTT. Protein: CASSTGQTFNQPQHF.

The V and J genes are TRBV7-2 and TRBJ2-3; 10 bases are shared with TRBD2. Trimming removed 5 bases from V and 0 bases from J; junction bases left unmatched: 11. In germline, CDR1 is SGHTA, CDR2 FQGNSA. The CDR3 spans 18 residues. CDR3 DNA: TGTGCCAGCAGCCTATGGACTAGCGGAGCTAAGAGCACAGATACGCAGTATTTT. Amino acid sequence: CASSLWTSGAKSTDTQYF.

CDR3 residues: CASSFGASGGYTF. The CDR3 coding sequence is TGTGCCAGCAGTTTTGGGGCCTCGGGTGGCTACACCTTC. The rearrangement uses TRBV27 and TRBJ1-2, with D perhaps TRBD1 (5 bases). The V gene lost 3 bases and the J gene lost 7 bases, with 12 bases spanning the gap. CDR1 and CDR2 from the germline V gene are MNHEY and SMNVEV (reference sequence). The CDR3 spans 13 residues.

This chain joins TRBV9 and TRBJ2-2; TRBD1 is a possible D gene (5 bases). This CDR3 is 15 amino acids long. Looked up from germline, CDR1 is SGDLS and CDR2 is YYNGEE. V was shortened by 0 bases and J by 1 base, with 7 bases between the two germline ends. Here the CDR3 reads CASSVVGQNTGELFF. The CDR3 nucleotides are TGTGCCAGCAGCGTAGTTGGACAGAACACCGGGGAGCTGTTTTTT.

This rearrangement joins TRBV4-1 to TRBJ2-1; 11 bases line up with TRBD2. Germline values: CDR1 MGHRA, CDR2 YSYEKL. J gave up 5 bases and V 1 base, and 10 bases lay outside the gene matches. The CDR3 runs to 18 residues. Here the CDR3 DNA reads TGCGCCAGCAGCCAAGCTAGCGGGGGGTCCCCCTACAACAATGAGCAGTTCTTC. It codes for CASSQASGGSPYNNEQFF.

The chain carries TRBV6-5 and TRBJ2-1, with 7 bases aligning to TRBD1. The ends lost 9 bases at V and 1 base at J; junction bases unmatched: 6. Germline CDR1 and CDR2: MNHEY and SVGAGI. The CDR3 loop spans 14 amino acids. CDR3 residues: CASSTGESYNEQFF. In DNA form, the CDR3 reads TGTGCCAGTTCCACAGGGGAGTCCTACAATGAGCAGTTCTTC.

The J gene is TRBJ1-3, the V gene TRBV21-1. TRBV21-1 constitutes a pseudogene. This CDR3 contains 19 residues. The CDR3: CASGGEKRLGRYSGNTIYF. The CDR3 nucleotides are TGTGCCAGCGGGGGGGAAAAGCGTTTGGGCCGATACTCTGGAAACACCATATATTTT.

This clone appeared once. The J gene is TRBJ2-1, the V gene TRBV12-5, with D tentatively TRBD2 (5 bases). This CDR3 is 15 amino acids long. V gave up 7 bases and J gave up 6 bases, with 19 bases separating them. Per germline, CDR1 LGHNT and CDR2 FRNRAP. CDR3 nucleotides: TGTGCTAGTGTACCCGGGGAAAGGTTCGTCAATGAGCAGTTCTTC. Encoded protein: CASVPGERFVNEQFF.

The chain links TRBV19 to TRBJ2-7; 10 nucleotides align to TRBD2. This CDR3 has 14 residues. With V trimmed by 5 bases and J by 3 bases, 4 bases remained unmatched. The germline V gene has CDR1 LNHDA and CDR2 SQIVND (reference sequence). The CDR3: CASSAGTSVYEQYF. Here the CDR3 DNA reads TGTGCCAGTAGTGCCGGGACTAGCGTCTACGAGCAGTACTTC.

Only one count was recorded for this clone. The rearrangement uses TRBV10-3 and TRBJ1-1; 9 bases agree with TRBD1. Germline V gene lookup returns CDR1 ENHRY and CDR2 SYGVKD. Trimming removed 4 bases from V and 8 bases from J; junction bases left unmatched: 8. The CDR3 totals 14 residues. This CDR3 is CAISAPTGGAEAFF. CDR3 coding DNA: TGTGCCATCAGTGCCCCCACAGGGGGCGCGGAAGCTTTCTTT.

The V gene is TRBV29-1, the J gene TRBJ1-4, with TRBD1 matching over 11 bases. The length of the CDR3 is 15 residues. The junction had 13 bases not matched to a gene; V was cut back by 6 bases and J by 10 bases. Germline values: CDR1 SQVTM, CDR2 ANQGSEA. CDR3 region: CSVPQEGTGGRKLFF. The CDR3 nucleotides read TGCAGCGTCCCACAGGAGGGGACAGGGGGTAGAAAACTGTTTTTT.

The V and J genes are TRBV7-8 and TRBJ1-1; 8 bases are a match to TRBD1. CDR1 is SGHVS and CDR2 is FQNEAQ in the germline V gene. The V and J ends lost 5 bases and 10 bases, in that order; junction bases with no gene match: 6. This CDR3 has 12 amino acids. Written as DNA, the CDR3 is TGTGCCAGCAGCCCCCGGACAGGGAGAGCTTTCTTT. Its protein is CASSPRTGRAFF.

CDR3: CASSLWGQTTDTQYF. CDR3 in DNA: TGCGCCAGCAGCTTATGGGGACAGACCACAGATACGCAGTATTTT. This chain uses TRBV5-1 with TRBJ2-3; 7 bases match TRBD1. Trimming removed 2 bases from V and 2 bases from J; junction bases left unmatched: 5. CDR3 length: 15 residues. The V gene's germline CDR1 is SGHRS and CDR2 YFSETQ.

The CDR3 spells CASSQGLAGAGELFF. The CDR3 region has the DNA TGCGCCAGCAGCCAAGGACTAGCGGGAGCCGGGGAGCTGTTTTTT. This chain links TRBV4-1 with TRBJ2-2; 12 bases are a match to TRBD2. The junction had 0 bases not matched to a gene; V was cut back by 1 base and J by 6 bases. Germline V gives CDR1 MGHRA, CDR2 YSYEKL. The CDR3 runs to 15 residues.

V is TRBV4-1 and J is TRBJ2-7, with TRBD2 matching 7 bases. Germline trimming cut 1 base from V and 0 bases from J; bases unmatched to any gene: 9. Germline lookup yields CDR1 MGHRA and CDR2 YSYEKL. This CDR3 spans 17 amino acids. The CDR3 bases are TGCGCCAGCAGCCAAGGGTCCGGGAGGTTCAGCTCCTACGAGCAGTACTTC. Residues: CASSQGSGRFSSYEQYF.

Worth noting for this clone: Distinct nucleotide sequences in the sample also encode this CDR3. The chain recombines TRBV5-1 with TRBJ2-7; 8 nucleotides line up with TRBD1. J lost 6 bases, V lost 3 bases, and 5 bases had no gene match. Per the germline V gene, CDR1 is SGHRS and CDR2 is YFSETQ. CDR3 size: 13 residues. In DNA, the CDR3 is TGCGCCAGCAGCTCCGGGACAGGATCCGAGCAGTACTTC. Protein product: CASSSGTGSEQYF.

Regarding this clone: Since no conserved phenylalanine or tryptophan closes the CDR3, a read error is the likely cause. No DNA is shown, since the ends of the CDR3 on it are uncertain; the CDR3 is the one TCRdb lists. This chain uses TRBV18 with TRBJ2-4; TRBD1, the D gene given by the table, was not confirmed from the DNA. The CDR3 spans 12 amino acids, including both terminal residues. The V gene's germline CDR1 is KGHSH and CDR2 LQKENI. This chain's CDR3 is CASSPWFSERWA.